Listed here is a single T cell receptor (beta chain). V lost 8 bases, J lost 6 bases, and 9 bases stayed unmatched. This CDR3 region has 13 residues. Germline V gene data show CDR1 as MDHEN and CDR2 as SYDVKM. This record comes from a study of blood T cell repertoires in COVID-19. The wider study: Material from acute and convalescent COVID-19 was sourced from the United States, Italy and Spain. Sources were T cells, B-cell-depleted T cells, or PBMCs; the material itself was cDNA or gDNA.

In the original processing: The assay estimated nucleated cells by amplifying reference gene primers. The method was immunoSEQ multiplex PCR; TCRdb's version includes in-frame clones alone and lacks a portion of them. V, J and clone size are those of that table, while D and trimming were read from the DNA. The sample consists of 78,000 or so clones, about nine tenths of them appearing once. Material: peripheral blood. The clonotype comes from a woman in her forties or fifties with acute or convalescent COVID-19. The chain has TRBV28 and TRBJ1-1; 7 nucleotides match TRBD1. CDR3 residues: CASVRQGWAEAFF. CDR3 DNA: TGTGCCAGCGTGAGACAGGGTTGGGCTGAAGCTTTCTTT. Full variable domain (rest looked up from reference TRBV28 and TRBJ1-1): DVKVTQSSRYLVKRTGEKVFLECVQDMDHENMFWYRQDPGLGLRLIYFSYDVKMKEKGDIPEGYSVSREKKERFSLILESASTNQTSMYLCASVRQGWAEAFFGQGTRLTVV.